This TCR beta chain emerged from a study of blood T cell repertoires in COVID-19. Background on the study: Both acute and convalescent COVID-19 samples were obtained from the United States, Italy and Spain.

CDR3 length: 14 residues. V dropped 7 bases and J dropped 8 bases, with 20 bases sitting between them. Germline-derived CDR1 and CDR2 are LNHDA and SQIVND (reference sequence). In the authors' methods: It was from reference gene primer amplification that nucleated cell counts were estimated. Assay used: immunoSEQ multiplex PCR; TCRdb lists only in-frame clones, some missing. The V and J calls and clone size come from that table; D and trimming were worked out from the DNA. The sample yields 130,000 to 150,000 clones, more than 75% seen once. This receptor was obtained from a man between 60 and 75 years old with active or convalescent COVID-19. Material for sequencing was peripheral blood. The V call is TRBV19, the J call TRBJ1-2; tentatively, D is TRBD1 (6 bases). CDR3 in amino acids: CASTPEGVPRGYTF. CDR3 nucleotides: TGTGCCAGTACCCCCGAGGGGGTCCCCAGAGGCTACACCTTC. Complete variable domain (other parts from reference TRBV19 and TRBJ1-2): DGGITQSPKYLFRKEGQNVTLSCEQNLNHDAMYWYRQDPGQGLRLIYYSQIVNDFQKGDIAEGYSVSREKKESFPLTVTSAQKNPTAFYLCASTPEGVPRGYTFGSGTRLTVV.